The rows below give T cell receptor beta chains drawn from one sample of a study of technical replicates of blood from a few donors. Only in-frame clones appear in the TCRdb table, and some are missing; sequencing was by immunoSEQ multiplex PCR. The top ten hold approximately 4.9% of the sample, which has tens of thousands of clones, more than 85% seen once. The material sequenced was PBMCs. The source is a human donor in good health. Some clones in this sample may be carry-over from other donors' samples. Both conserved end residues are part of each CDR3. A D gene is named only where the DNA matches it firmly. The listing skips clone size in some rows; elsewhere it reads once, few, many or a size class.

d_gene | j_gene | v_gene | abundance | CDR3aa | CDR3nt
- | TRBJ1-6 | TRBV20-1 | few | CSASSRRQLHF | TGCAGTGCTAGTTCGCGGCGCCAGCTCCACTTT
TRBD2 | TRBJ2-7 | TRBV27 | - | CASRPGLAGPYEQYF | TGTGCCAGCAGACCGGGACTAGCGGGGCCCTACGAGCAGTACTTC
TRBD1 | TRBJ1-2 | TRBV9 | - | CASSVQGANYGYTF | TGTGCCAGCAGCGTGCAGGGGGCGAACTATGGCTACACCTTC
TRBD2 | TRBJ2-5 | TRBV11-3 | - | CASSFTGTSIETQYF | TGTGCCAGCAGCTTCACCGGGACTAGTATAGAGACCCAGTACTTC
TRBD1 | TRBJ1-4 | TRBV7-2 | - | CASSLERQGKLFF | TGTGCCAGCAGCTTGGAGAGACAGGGTAAACTGTTTTTT
TRBD1 | TRBJ2-1 | TRBV5-1 | - | CASRQTGTYNEQFF | TGCGCCAGCAGACAGACAGGGACCTACAATGAGCAGTTCTTC
- | TRBJ2-5 | TRBV20-1 | - | CSTGIQETQYF | TGCAGCACCGGGATCCAAGAGACCCAGTACTTC
TRBD2 | TRBJ2-5 | TRBV5-1 | once | CASSDGTSGAWGQETQYF | TGCGCCAGCAGCGACGGGACTAGCGGGGCCTGGGGTCAAGAGACCCAGTACTTC
TRBD1 | TRBJ1-3 | TRBV18 | - | CASSPRTGGSSGNTIYF | TGTGCCAGCTCACCACGGACAGGGGGAAGTTCTGGAAACACCATATATTTT
- | TRBJ1-1 | TRBV19 | - | CASRRGFDHTEAFF | TGTGCCAGTCGGCGGGGGTTTGACCACACTGAAGCTTTCTTT
- | TRBJ2-6 | TRBV7-2 | - | CASSLDKTAGANVLTF | TGTGCCAGCAGCTTAGATAAGACTGCTGGGGCCAACGTCCTGACTTTC
TRBD2 | TRBJ2-7 | TRBV30 | - | CAWTQKGLAGGEQYF | TGTGCCTGGACTCAAAAAGGACTAGCTGGGGGCGAGCAGTACTTC
TRBD1 | TRBJ2-2 | TRBV7-2 | - | CASSSSTGRNTGELFF | TGTGCCAGCAGCTCGTCGACAGGGAGGAACACCGGGGAGCTGTTTTTT
- | TRBJ2-3 | TRBV27 | - | CASSLGRSTDTQYF | TGTGCCAGCAGTTTGGGCAGGTCCACAGATACGCAGTATTTT
- | TRBJ1-2 | TRBV29-1 | - | CSVGGQAGDYGYTF | TGCAGCGTTGGGGGGCAGGCTGGAGACTATGGCTACACCTTC
- | TRBJ1-3 | TRBV19 | - | CASSIVRGSGNTIYF | TGTGCCAGTAGTATAGTGAGGGGGTCTGGAAACACCATATATTTT
- | TRBJ2-5 | TRBV30 | - | CASPGSGTQYF | TGTGCCTCACCGGGGTCCGGGACCCAGTACTTC
- | TRBJ2-1 | TRBV5-6 | - | CASSLYSNNEQFF | TGTGCCAGCAGCTTGTACTCCAACAATGAGCAGTTCTTC
TRBD1 | TRBJ2-2 | TRBV29-1 | once | CSVNPRDRSTGELFF | TGCAGCGTGAATCCCAGGGACAGGAGCACCGGGGAGCTGTTTTTT
- | TRBJ1-4 | TRBV11-3 | few | CASGLRSRRTNEKLFF | TGTGCCAGCGGTTTACGAAGTCGGCGGACTAATGAAAAACTGTTTTTT
- | TRBJ1-2 | TRBV5-4 | - | CATTPGGARYGYTF | TGTGCCACCACCCCCGGGGGGGCGCGTTATGGCTACACCTTC
TRBD2 | TRBJ2-1 | TRBV7-2 | - | CASSLSSGGYEQFF | TGTGCCAGCAGCTTATCGAGCGGGGGGTATGAGCAGTTCTTC
- | TRBJ1-4 | TRBV15 | - | CATSRGWGRSTNEKLFF | TGTGCCACCAGCAGAGGGTGGGGGAGGTCAACTAATGAAAAACTGTTTTTT
- | TRBJ2-4 | TRBV6-6 | - | CASSSAGLAKNIQYF | TGTGCCAGCAGTTCCGCTGGACTAGCCAAAAACATTCAGTACTTC
- | TRBJ1-1 | TRBV6-1 | - | CASSVHKNTEAFF | TGTGCCAGCAGCGTACACAAGAACACTGAAGCTTTCTTT
- | TRBJ2-7 | TRBV5-6 | - | CASSSPRSSYEQYF | TGTGCCAGCAGCTCACCGAGGAGCTCCTACGAGCAGTACTTC
TRBD1 | TRBJ1-5 | TRBV11-3 | - | CASSSPRQGRQPQHF | TGTGCCAGCAGCTCCCCCCGACAGGGCAGACAGCCCCAGCATTTT
TRBD1 | TRBJ2-7 | TRBV7-9 | - | CASRGTGGYHEQYF | TGTGCCAGCCGAGGGACAGGGGGCTACCACGAGCAGTACTTC
- | TRBJ2-7 | TRBV18 | - | CASSPPGYFYEQYF | TGTGCCAGCTCACCTCCAGGGTACTTCTACGAGCAGTACTTC
TRBD2 | TRBJ2-2 | TRBV2 | - | CASRGSGRNTGELFF | TGTGCCAGCAGAGGGAGCGGGAGGAACACCGGGGAGCTGTTTTTT
- | TRBJ2-7 | TRBV7-8 | - | CASSLIRGYYEQYF | TGTGCCAGCAGCTTAATTAGAGGATACTACGAGCAGTACTTC
TRBD1 | TRBJ2-3 | TRBV7-8 | - | CASSGDRVDTQYF | TGTGCCAGCAGCGGTGACAGGGTGGATACGCAGTATTTT
TRBD1 | TRBJ1-2 | TRBV5-4 | - | CASSLGQGGYTF | TGTGCCAGCAGCCTCGGACAGGGTGGCTACACCTTC
TRBD1 | TRBJ1-1 | TRBV29-1 | - | CSVLTGVNTEAFF | TGCAGCGTCCTGACAGGGGTGAACACTGAAGCTTTCTTT
TRBD2 | TRBJ2-7 | TRBV5-4 | - | CASSSTGGLSEQYF | TGTGCCAGCAGCTCCACGGGAGGACTCTCCGAGCAGTACTTC
TRBD1 | TRBJ2-7 | TRBV23-1 | few | CASSQPGQTSYEQYF | TGCGCCAGCAGTCAACCGGGACAGACCTCCTACGAGCAGTACTTC
TRBD1 | TRBJ1-5 | TRBV5-1 | - | CASSPTGAREPQHF | TGCGCCAGCAGCCCGACAGGGGCCCGGGAGCCCCAGCATTTT
TRBD2 | TRBJ2-7 | TRBV6-5 | - | CASSILAGVNYEQYF | TGTGCCAGCAGTATCCTAGCGGGAGTTAACTACGAGCAGTACTTC
TRBD1 | TRBJ1-5 | TRBV11-2 | - | CASSARGGQGLHQPQHF | TGTGCCAGCAGCGCCCGGGGGGGACAGGGTCTACATCAGCCCCAGCATTTT
- | TRBJ1-1 | TRBV4-2 | - | CASSQQGYGTEAFF | TGTGCCAGCAGCCAGCAGGGTTATGGCACTGAAGCTTTCTTT
- | TRBJ1-2 | TRBV6-5 | - | CAIRAGDYGYTF | TGTGCCATCCGTGCAGGGGATTATGGCTACACCTTC
- | TRBJ2-1 | TRBV7-2 | - | CASSIYNEQFF | TGTGCCAGCAGCATATACAATGAGCAGTTCTTC